This T cell receptor (beta chain) is drawn from a study of blood T cell repertoires in COVID-19. Some clones are missing from TCRdb's copy, which holds only in-frame ones; the method was immunoSEQ multiplex PCR. This sample has about 180,000 clones, with about 83% found just once. The CDR3 totals 16 residues. With V trimmed by 1 base and J by 6 bases, 9 bases remained unmatched. Germline lookup yields CDR1 SSHAT and CDR2 FNYEAQ (reference sequence). This sequence originates from a woman in her twenties or thirties who had recovered from COVID-19. Sequencing was performed on PBMCs or T cells enriched from blood (not recorded which). The rearrangement uses TRBV7-7 and TRBJ2-3; 8 bases line up with TRBD2. The CDR3 region is CASSLGTAGAGDTQYF. As DNA, the CDR3 is TGTGCCAGCAGCTTAGGGACAGCGGGAGCCGGGGATACGCAGTATTTT.